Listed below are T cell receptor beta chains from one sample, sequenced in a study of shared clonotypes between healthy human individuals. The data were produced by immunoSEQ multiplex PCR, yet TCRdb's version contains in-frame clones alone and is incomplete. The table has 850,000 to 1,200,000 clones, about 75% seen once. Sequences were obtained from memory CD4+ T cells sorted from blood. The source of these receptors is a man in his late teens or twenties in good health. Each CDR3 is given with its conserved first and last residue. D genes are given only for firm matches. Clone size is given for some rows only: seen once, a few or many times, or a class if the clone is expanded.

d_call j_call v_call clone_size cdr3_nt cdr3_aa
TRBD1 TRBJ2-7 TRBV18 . TGTGCCAGCTCACGAGTCCCGGGACAGGGGGACGAGCAGTACTTC CASSRVPGQGDEQYF
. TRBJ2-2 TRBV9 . TGTGCCAGCAGCGTAGCTGGGAACACCGGGGAGCTGTTTTTT CASSVAGNTGELFF
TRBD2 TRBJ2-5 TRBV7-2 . TGTGCCAGCAGCTTAGCGGCTAGCGGTTGGGAGACCCAGTACTTC CASSLAASGWETQYF
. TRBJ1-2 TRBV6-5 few TGTGCCAGCAGTTCCGGACGAGGGCGGTATGGCTACACCTTC CASSSGRGRYGYTF
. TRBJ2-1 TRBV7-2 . TGTGCCAGCAGCTTTTGGGGGGCCCGGGACAATGAGCAGTTCTTC CASSFWGARDNEQFF
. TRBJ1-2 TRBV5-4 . TGTGCCAGCACCCTTCGGGGGGCGGCCGCCTATGGCTACACCTTC CASTLRGAAAYGYTF
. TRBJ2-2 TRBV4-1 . TGCGCCAGCAGCCCTGAGGGGTCGCAGAACACCGGGGAGCTGTTTTTT CASSPEGSQNTGELFF
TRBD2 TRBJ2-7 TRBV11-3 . TGTGCCAGCAGCTCCGGGCGACTAGCGGGAGCCTACGAGCAGTACTTC CASSSGRLAGAYEQYF
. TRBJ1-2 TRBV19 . TGTGCCAGTAGGTACCAGGGGCAGGGCTATGGCTACACCTTC CASRYQGQGYGYTF
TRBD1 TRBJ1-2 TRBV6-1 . TGTGCCAGACGGGACAGGGGTATCAGGGACTATGGCTACACCTTC CARRDRGIRDYGYTF
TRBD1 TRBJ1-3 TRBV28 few TGTGCCAGCAGACGGACAGGGGTCTCTGGAAACACCATATATTTT CASRRTGVSGNTIYF